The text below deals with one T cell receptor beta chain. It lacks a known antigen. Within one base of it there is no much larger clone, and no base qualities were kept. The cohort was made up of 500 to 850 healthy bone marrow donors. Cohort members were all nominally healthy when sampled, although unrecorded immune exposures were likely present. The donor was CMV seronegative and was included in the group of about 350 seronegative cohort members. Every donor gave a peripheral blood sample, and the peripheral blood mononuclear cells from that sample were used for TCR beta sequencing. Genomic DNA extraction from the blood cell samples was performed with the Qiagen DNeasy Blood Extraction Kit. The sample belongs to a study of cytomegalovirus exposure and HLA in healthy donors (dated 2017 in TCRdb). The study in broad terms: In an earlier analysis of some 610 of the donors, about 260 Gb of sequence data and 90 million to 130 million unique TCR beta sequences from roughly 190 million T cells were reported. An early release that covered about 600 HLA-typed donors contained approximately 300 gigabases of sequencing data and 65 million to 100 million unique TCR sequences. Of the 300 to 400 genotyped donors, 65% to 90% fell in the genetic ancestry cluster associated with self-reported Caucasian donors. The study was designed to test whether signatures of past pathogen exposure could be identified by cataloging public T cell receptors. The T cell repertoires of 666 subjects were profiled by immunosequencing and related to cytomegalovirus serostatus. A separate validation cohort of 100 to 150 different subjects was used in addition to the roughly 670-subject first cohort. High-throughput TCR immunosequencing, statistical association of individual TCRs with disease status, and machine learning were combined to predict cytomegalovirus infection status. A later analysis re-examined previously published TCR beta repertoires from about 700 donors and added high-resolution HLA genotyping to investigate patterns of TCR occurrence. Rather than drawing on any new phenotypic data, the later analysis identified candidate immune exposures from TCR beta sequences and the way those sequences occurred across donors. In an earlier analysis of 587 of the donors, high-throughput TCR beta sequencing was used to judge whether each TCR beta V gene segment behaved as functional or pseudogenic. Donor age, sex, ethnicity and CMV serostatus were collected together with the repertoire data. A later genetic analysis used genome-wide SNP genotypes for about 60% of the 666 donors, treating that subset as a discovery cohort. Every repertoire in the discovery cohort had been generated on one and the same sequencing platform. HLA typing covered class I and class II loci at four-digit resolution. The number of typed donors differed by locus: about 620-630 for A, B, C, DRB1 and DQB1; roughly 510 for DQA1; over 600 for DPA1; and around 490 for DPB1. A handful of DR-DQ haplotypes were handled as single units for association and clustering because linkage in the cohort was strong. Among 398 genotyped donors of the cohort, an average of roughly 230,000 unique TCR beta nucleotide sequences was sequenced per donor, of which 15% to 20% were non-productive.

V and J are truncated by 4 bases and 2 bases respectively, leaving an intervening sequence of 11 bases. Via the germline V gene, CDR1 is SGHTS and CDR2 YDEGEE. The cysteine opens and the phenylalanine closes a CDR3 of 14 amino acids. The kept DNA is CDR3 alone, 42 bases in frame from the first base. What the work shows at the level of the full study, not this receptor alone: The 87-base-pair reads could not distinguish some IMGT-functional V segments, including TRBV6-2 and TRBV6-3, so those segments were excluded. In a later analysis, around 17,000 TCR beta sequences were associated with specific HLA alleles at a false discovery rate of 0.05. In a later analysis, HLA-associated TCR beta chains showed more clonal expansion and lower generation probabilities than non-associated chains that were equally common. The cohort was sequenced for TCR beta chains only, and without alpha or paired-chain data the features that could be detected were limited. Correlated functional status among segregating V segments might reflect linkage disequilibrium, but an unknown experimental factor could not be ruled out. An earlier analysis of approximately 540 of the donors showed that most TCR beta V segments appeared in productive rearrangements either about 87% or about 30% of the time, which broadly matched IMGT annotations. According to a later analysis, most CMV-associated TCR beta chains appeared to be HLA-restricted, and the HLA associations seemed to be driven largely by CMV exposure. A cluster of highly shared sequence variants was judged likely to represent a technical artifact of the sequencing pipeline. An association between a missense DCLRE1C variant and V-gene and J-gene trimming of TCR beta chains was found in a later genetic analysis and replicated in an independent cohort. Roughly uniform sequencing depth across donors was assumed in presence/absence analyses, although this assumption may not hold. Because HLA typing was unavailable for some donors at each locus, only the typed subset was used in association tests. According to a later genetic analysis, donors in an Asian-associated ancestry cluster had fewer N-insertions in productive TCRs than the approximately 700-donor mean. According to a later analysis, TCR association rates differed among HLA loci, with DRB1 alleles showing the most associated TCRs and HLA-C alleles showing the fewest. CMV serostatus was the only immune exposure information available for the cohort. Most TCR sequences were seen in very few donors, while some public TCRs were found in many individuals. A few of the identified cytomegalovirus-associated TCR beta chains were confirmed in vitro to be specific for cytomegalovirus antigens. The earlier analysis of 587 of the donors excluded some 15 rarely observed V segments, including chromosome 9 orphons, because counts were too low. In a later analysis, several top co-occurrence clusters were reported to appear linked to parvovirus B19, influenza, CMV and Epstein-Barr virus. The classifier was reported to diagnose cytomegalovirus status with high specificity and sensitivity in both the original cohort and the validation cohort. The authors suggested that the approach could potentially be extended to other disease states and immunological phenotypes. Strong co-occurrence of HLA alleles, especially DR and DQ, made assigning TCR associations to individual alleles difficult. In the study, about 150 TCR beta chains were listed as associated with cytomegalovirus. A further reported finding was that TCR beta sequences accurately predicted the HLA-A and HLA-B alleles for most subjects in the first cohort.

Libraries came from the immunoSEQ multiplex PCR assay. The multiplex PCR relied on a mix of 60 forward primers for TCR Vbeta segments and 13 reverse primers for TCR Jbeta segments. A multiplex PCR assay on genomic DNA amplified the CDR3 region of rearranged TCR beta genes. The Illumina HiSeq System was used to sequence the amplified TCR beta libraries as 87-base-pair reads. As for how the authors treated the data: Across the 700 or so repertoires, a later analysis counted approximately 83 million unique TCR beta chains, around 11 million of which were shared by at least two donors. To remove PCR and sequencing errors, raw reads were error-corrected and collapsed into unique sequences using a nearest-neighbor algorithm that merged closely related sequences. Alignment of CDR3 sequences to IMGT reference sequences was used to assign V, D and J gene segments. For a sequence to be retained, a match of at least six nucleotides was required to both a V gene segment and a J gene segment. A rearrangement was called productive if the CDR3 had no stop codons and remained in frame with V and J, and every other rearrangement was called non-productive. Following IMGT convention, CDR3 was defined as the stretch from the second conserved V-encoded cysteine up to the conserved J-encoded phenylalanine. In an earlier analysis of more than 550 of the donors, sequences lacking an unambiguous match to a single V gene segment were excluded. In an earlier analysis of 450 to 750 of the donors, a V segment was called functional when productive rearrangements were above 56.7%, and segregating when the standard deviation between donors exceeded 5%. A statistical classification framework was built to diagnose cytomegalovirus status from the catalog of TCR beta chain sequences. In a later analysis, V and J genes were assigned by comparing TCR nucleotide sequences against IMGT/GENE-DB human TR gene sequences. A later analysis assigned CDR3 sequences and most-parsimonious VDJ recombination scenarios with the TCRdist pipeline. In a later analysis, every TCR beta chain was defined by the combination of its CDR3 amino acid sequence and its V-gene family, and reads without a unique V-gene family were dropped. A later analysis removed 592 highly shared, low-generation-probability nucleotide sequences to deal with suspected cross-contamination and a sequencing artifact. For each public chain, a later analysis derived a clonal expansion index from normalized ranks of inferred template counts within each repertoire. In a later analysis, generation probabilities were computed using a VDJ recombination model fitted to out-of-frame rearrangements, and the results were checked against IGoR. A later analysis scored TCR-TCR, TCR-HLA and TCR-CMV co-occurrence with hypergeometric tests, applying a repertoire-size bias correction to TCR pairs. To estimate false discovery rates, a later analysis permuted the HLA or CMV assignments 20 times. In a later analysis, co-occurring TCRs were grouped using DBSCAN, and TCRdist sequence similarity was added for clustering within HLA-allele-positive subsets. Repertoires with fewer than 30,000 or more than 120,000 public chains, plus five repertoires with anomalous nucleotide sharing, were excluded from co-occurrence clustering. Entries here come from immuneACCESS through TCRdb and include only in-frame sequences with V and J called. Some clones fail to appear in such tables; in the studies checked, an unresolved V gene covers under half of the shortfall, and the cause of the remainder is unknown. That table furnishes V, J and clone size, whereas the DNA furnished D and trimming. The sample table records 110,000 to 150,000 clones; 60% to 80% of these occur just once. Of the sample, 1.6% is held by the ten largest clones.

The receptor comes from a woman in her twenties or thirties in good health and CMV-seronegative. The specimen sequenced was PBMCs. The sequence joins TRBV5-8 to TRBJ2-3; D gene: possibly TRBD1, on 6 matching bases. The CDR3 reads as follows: CASSPGHNTDTQYF. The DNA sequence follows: TGTGCCAGCAGCCCGGGACACAACACAGATACGCAGTATTTT. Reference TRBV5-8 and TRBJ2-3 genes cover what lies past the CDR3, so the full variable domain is EAGVTQSPTHLIKTRGQQATLRCSPISGHTSVYWYQQALGLGLQFLLWYDEGEERNRGNFPPRFSGRQFPNYSSELNVNALELEDSALYLCASSPGHNTDTQYFGPGTRLTVL.